Below, 20 T cell receptor beta chains from the same sample are listed, as sequenced in a study of blood T cell repertoires in COVID-19. Measured with immunoSEQ multiplex PCR; TCRdb has only the in-frame clones, and not every one. The sample lists 280,000 or so clones, approximately 90% seen once, with around 5.8% in the top ten. The sequencing sample was made of PBMCs or T cells enriched from blood (not recorded which). The receptor set was obtained from a woman between 40 and 50 years old who had recovered from COVID-19.

The DNA for the CDR3 is TGTGCCAGCAGCCCCGGGGGGGCTGTGGAGCCCCAGCATTTT. Translation: CASSPGGAVEPQHF. J is TRBJ1-5 and V is TRBV9; perhaps TRBD1 as D (6 bases). V lost 4 bases to trimming and J lost 8 bases, with 16 bases between them. Germline CDR1 reads SGDLS; CDR2 reads YYNGEE. The CDR3 sequence is 14 residues long.

This chain connects TRBV19 to TRBJ1-4, with D uncertain. V dropped 8 bases and J dropped 0 bases, with 13 bases sitting between them. In germline, CDR1 is LNHDA, CDR2 SQIVND (reference sequence). The length of the CDR3 is 15 residues. In DNA form, the CDR3 reads TGTGCCAGTGCCCCTTCCGGGGCAACTAATGAAAAACTGTTTTTT. Amino acid sequence: CASAPSGATNEKLFF.

The chain links TRBV6-5 to TRBJ1-1, with TRBD1 identical over 9 bases. This CDR3 comprises 16 residues. After removal of 1 base from V and 5 bases from J, the junction contained 8 bases not matched to a gene. CDR1 is MNHEY, CDR2 SVGAGI, per germline. The CDR3 here is CASSYYLQGALTEAFF. Written as DNA, the CDR3 is TGTGCCAGCAGTTACTATCTACAGGGGGCGTTGACTGAAGCTTTCTTT.

This chain links TRBV30 with TRBJ2-7, with 14 bases lining up with TRBD2. Germline CDR1 and CDR2: GTSNPN and SVGIG (reference sequence). The CDR3 is 15 amino acids. CDR3 DNA: TGTGCTGCCGGGACTAGCGGGAGTCCTCCCTACGAGCAGTACTTC. Residues: CAAGTSGSPPYEQYF. The entire variable domain, with the rest obtained from reference TRBV30 and TRBJ2-7, is as follows: SQTIHQWPATLVQPVGSPLSLECTVEGTSNPNLYWYRQAAGRGLQLLFYSVGIGQISSEVPQNLSASRPQDRQFILSSKKLLLSDSGFYLCAAGTSGSPPYEQYFGPGTRLTVT.

This chain uses TRBV2 with TRBJ1-6; TRBD1 matches at 7 bases. V was clipped by 5 bases and J by 7 bases; unmatched bases: 5. Germline assignment: CDR1 SNHLY and CDR2 FYNNEI. CDR3 length: 14 residues. In DNA, the CDR3 is TGTGCCAGCAGTAAACAGGGGTACAATTCACCCCTCCACTTT. It is translated as CASSKQGYNSPLHF. Looking up the rest from reference TRBV2 and TRBJ1-6 gives the full variable domain: EPEVTQTPSHQVTQMGQEVILRCVPISNHLYFYWYRQILGQKVEFLVSFYNNEISEKSEIFDDQFSVERPDGSNFTLKIRSTKLEDSAMYFCASSKQGYNSPLHFGNGTRLTVT.

Regarding this clone: In the same sample, other DNA sequences code for this CDR3. The chain employs TRBV12-3 or TRBV12-4 and TRBJ2-7; TRBD1 is a possible D gene (5 bases). The CDR3 covers 13 residues. V lost 6 bases and J 0 bases, leaving 9 bases between the germline ends. This CDR3 reads CASSQGVSYEQYF. The CDR3 DNA follows: TGTGCCAGCAGCCAAGGGGTCTCCTACGAGCAGTACTTC.

The chain is built from TRBV28 and TRBJ2-3, with D possibly TRBD2 on 6 matching bases. The CDR3 spans 15 residues. Trimming pared 6 bases from V and 5 bases from J, leaving 18 bases between. Germline V gene data show CDR1 as MDHEN and CDR2 as SYDVKM. The CDR3 bases are TGTGCCAGCAGCGGGAGAATTTCTGAGGGAGATACGCAGTATTTT. Amino acids: CASSGRISEGDTQYF.

This clone appeared many times. The chain uses TRBV2 and TRBJ2-7, with 8 bases that match TRBD2. After removal of 0 bases from V and 7 bases from J, the junction contained 5 bases not matched to a gene. CDR1 SNHLY and CDR2 FYNNEI come from the germline V gene. The CDR3 is 14 amino acids. CDR3 protein: CASSEAGGRSEQYF. Written as DNA, the CDR3 is TGTGCCAGCAGTGAAGCGGGCGGGAGGAGTGAGCAGTACTTC.

The chain carries TRBV19 and TRBJ2-3; TRBD1 aligns across 7 bases. The CDR3 totals 15 residues. Per the germline V gene, CDR1 is LNHDA and CDR2 is SQIVND (reference sequence). After removal of 1 base from V and 6 bases from J, the junction contained 7 bases not matched to a gene. The CDR3 region is CASSIARQGTDTQYF. The CDR3 DNA reads TGTGCCAGTAGTATAGCGAGACAGGGTACGGATACGCAGTATTTT.

V gene TRBV6-5 combines with J gene TRBJ2-3, with no clear D. CDR1 is MNHEY, CDR2 SVGAGI, per germline. The CDR3 covers 13 residues. The V end was cut by 4 bases, the J end by 3 bases, with 8 bases between. The CDR3 reads CASSFLTTDTQYF. DNA of the CDR3: TGTGCCAGCAGTTTTCTCACAACAGATACGCAGTATTTT.

V and J are TRBV28 and TRBJ1-5; unclear D gene. The CDR3 loop spans 13 amino acids. CDR1 is MDHEN and CDR2 is SYDVKM in the germline V gene. Trimming took 4 bases from V and 6 from J, leaving 10 bases between them. Written as DNA, the CDR3 is TGTGCCAGCAGTTCCGGCCGGGGTCAGCCCCAGCATTTT. It codes for CASSSGRGQPQHF.

The J gene is TRBJ2-3, the V gene TRBV6-2 or TRBV6-3, with D possibly matching TRBD1 (5 bases). The germline V gene has CDR1 MNHEY and CDR2 SVGEGT. V was trimmed by 4 bases and J by 1 base, leaving 12 bases between them. The CDR3 loop spans 15 amino acids. The CDR3 loop reads CASSWGSFGTDTQYF. The CDR3 bases are TGTGCCAGCAGTTGGGGCTCGTTCGGCACAGATACGCAGTATTTT.

This clone was seen only once. The chain uses TRBV5-1 and TRBJ2-5; D is uncertain. The length of the CDR3 is 13 residues. The germline V gene encodes CDR1 SGHRS and CDR2 YFSETQ. With 2 bases removed from V and 1 base from J, the gap between germline ends came to 6 bases. The CDR3 spells CASSFVGQETQYF. The CDR3 DNA sequence: TGCGCCAGCAGCTTTGTCGGCCAAGAGACCCAGTACTTC.

This chain uses TRBV12-3 or TRBV12-4 with TRBJ1-1, with 7 bases aligning to TRBD1. V lost 5 bases and J lost 5; bases outside the gene matches: 5. This CDR3 has 13 residues. CDR3 residues: CASSRQGLTEAFF. For the CDR3, the DNA is TGTGCCAGCAGTAGACAGGGCTTGACTGAAGCTTTCTTT.

The chain couples TRBV11-3 to TRBJ1-3; D gene uncertain. CDR1 is SGHNT, CDR2 YENEEA, per germline. Trimming pared 5 bases from V and 0 bases from J, leaving 11 bases between. This CDR3 has 15 residues. In DNA form, the CDR3 reads TGTGCCAGCAGCCTCGACGGGAGCTCTGGAAACACCATATATTTT. Protein product: CASSLDGSSGNTIYF.

This clone has a single count. The junction does not match germline at one end; this may be a read error. The chain uses TRBV18 and TRBJ2-7, with D perhaps TRBD2 (5 bases). This CDR3 region has 14 residues. Looked up from germline, CDR1 is KGHSH and CDR2 is LQKENI. This CDR3 reads CASSPVRASDEQYF. The CDR3 region has the DNA TGTGCCAGCTCACCGGTGAGGGCCTCCGACGAGCAGTACTTC.

The V call is TRBV18, the J call TRBJ2-3; 12 bases fit TRBD2. Trimming took 6 bases from V and 5 from J; bases not matched to a gene: 9. Germline CDR1 reads KGHSH; CDR2 reads LQKENI. The CDR3 has 16 amino acids. The CDR3 nucleotides read TGTGCCAGCTCTCAACGACTAGCGGGAGTTGGAGATACGCAGTATTTT. Translation: CASSQRLAGVGDTQYF.

Here the CDR3 DNA reads TGCAGCGCCCTGGCAACGGGAGTTGGGTATGAGCAGTTCTTC. Its protein is CSALATGVGYEQFF. This chain joins TRBV29-1 and TRBJ2-1; tentative D call: TRBD2 (6 bases). Germline V gene data show CDR1 as SQVTM and CDR2 as ANQGSEA. The CDR3 sequence is 14 residues long. Trimming removed 7 bases at V and 8 bases at J, with 21 bases between.

The V call is TRBV29-1, the J call TRBJ2-1, with TRBD2 identical over 9 bases. The CDR3 contains 13 residues. J gave up 4 bases and V 4 bases, and 2 bases lay outside the gene matches. From germline, CDR1 is SQVTM and CDR2 ANQGSEA. The CDR3 loop is CSVGLAGYNEQFF. In DNA, the CDR3 is TGCAGCGTTGGCCTAGCGGGGTACAATGAGCAGTTCTTC.

The genes are TRBV5-8 and TRBJ2-1; 10 bases align to TRBD1. V was pared by 1 base and J by 7 bases, with 8 bases of the junction left unmatched. Germline CDR1 reads SGHTS; CDR2 reads YDEGEE. CDR3 size: 16 residues. CDR3 in DNA: TGTGCCAGCAGCTTGCCTGGGGGACAGGGGATAAATGAGCAGTTCTTC. Translated, it gives CASSLPGGQGINEQFF.